This T cell receptor beta chain was recorded in a study of shared clonotypes between healthy human individuals. Profiled with immunoSEQ multiplex PCR; TCRdb holds only in-frame clones, not every one. Of about 510,000 clones listed, 90% to 96% are singletons. Germline assignment: CDR1 MGHDK and CDR2 SYGVNS. V trimming: 5 bases; J trimming: 6 bases; junction bases outside the gene matches: 10. This CDR3 spans 15 amino acids. This chain uses TRBV25-1 with TRBJ2-3; 8 bases line up with TRBD2. This clonotype was sampled from a woman in her twenties or thirties in good health. Sequenced: naive CD4+ T cells sorted from blood. Subset specified: CD45RA+ positively selected. The CDR3 here is CASSRSGSGRDTQYF. The CDR3 region has the DNA TGTGCCAGCAGTAGGAGCGGGAGCGGGCGGGATACGCAGTATTTT. The full variable domain, completed using reference TRBV25-1 and TRBJ2-3, is EADIYQTPRYLVIGTGKKITLECSQTMGHDKMYWYQQDPGMELHLIHYSYGVNSTEKGDLSSESTVSRIRTEHFPLTLESARPSHTSQYLCASSRSGSGRDTQYFGPGTRLTVL.